The 20 T cell receptor beta chains below all came from one sample that was sequenced in a study of blood T cell repertoires in COVID-19. Using immunoSEQ multiplex PCR, the repertoire was profiled, and TCRdb retains in-frame clones only, with some absent. The data show 150,000 to 190,000 clones, with around 83% seen just once and 7.5% to 8.5% held by the top ten. The sequenced material came from peripheral blood. Every receptor here comes from a woman aged 60 to 75 with COVID-19, enrolled during active disease.

The gene calls are TRBV5-6 and TRBJ1-2; 10 bases match TRBD1. The CDR3 contains 14 residues. Germline assignment: CDR1 SGHDT and CDR2 YYEEEE. V dropped 0 bases and J dropped 7; count of bases not matched to a gene: 3. The CDR3 DNA sequence: TGTGCCAGCAGCTTGGTGACAGGGGGCGGTGGCTACACCTTC. It translates to CASSLVTGGGGYTF.

This clone showed up just a few times. The V call is TRBV7-8, the J call TRBJ1-2; possible D gene TRBD1, 6 bases. Germline CDR1 reads SGHVS; CDR2 reads FQNEAQ. The CDR3 spans 14 residues. The ends were cut back, 5 bases at V and 4 bases at J, with 14 bases in the middle. The CDR3 sequence is CASSPQVGAYGYTF. The DNA of the CDR3 is TGTGCCAGCAGCCCCCAAGTGGGGGCCTATGGCTACACCTTC.

The CDR3 nucleotides read TGTGCCAGCAGCTCTGGGCAGACAGGGGATGGGCCCCAGCATTTT. It codes for CASSSGQTGDGPQHF. The chain combines TRBV9 with TRBJ1-5, with 8 bases aligning to TRBD1. V shed 4 bases, J shed 9 bases, and the junction held 12 bases outside the gene matches. From germline, CDR1 is SGDLS and CDR2 YYNGEE. The length of the CDR3 is 15 residues.

The chain joins TRBV7-2 to TRBJ2-5; 8 bases map to TRBD1. Germline V gives CDR1 SGHTA, CDR2 FQGNSA. V was pared by 5 bases and J by 5 bases, with 7 bases of the junction left unmatched. CDR3 length: 14 residues. The CDR3 here is CASSIDRGSETQYF. In DNA form, the CDR3 reads TGTGCCAGCAGCATCGACAGGGGATCTGAGACCCAGTACTTC.

The chain employs TRBV18 and TRBJ2-5; tentatively, D is TRBD1 (6 bases). Germline values: CDR1 KGHSH, CDR2 LQKENI. Trimming left V 1 base short and J 5 bases short, with 11 bases between. This CDR3 contains 14 residues. The CDR3 spells CASSPRAGVETQYF. The CDR3 DNA follows: TGTGCCAGCTCACCACGGGCAGGGGTGGAGACCCAGTACTTC.

This clone has just a few counts. This chain uses TRBV12-3 or TRBV12-4 with TRBJ1-2; the match to TRBD1 covers 7 bases. Trimming removed 2 bases from V and 8 bases from J; junction bases left unmatched: 5. CDR3 length: 13 amino acids. The CDR3 sequence: CASSLRGGSGYTF. For the CDR3, the DNA is TGTGCCAGCAGTTTAAGAGGGGGCTCGGGCTACACCTTC.

J is TRBJ2-1 and V is TRBV7-8; D uncertain. The CDR3 is made up of 15 amino acids. CDR1 is SGHVS, CDR2 FQNEAQ, per germline. Trimming pared 3 bases from V and 2 bases from J, leaving 11 bases between. The CDR3 nucleotides are TGTGCCAGCAGCTTTATTGACTCTACCTACAATGAGCAGTTCTTC. It is translated as CASSFIDSTYNEQFF. The variable domain in full, completed from reference TRBV7-8 and TRBJ2-1, reads GAGVSQSPRYKVAKRGQDVALRCDPISGHVSLFWYQQALGQGPEFLTYFQNEAQLDKSGLPSDRFFAERPEGSVSTLKIQRTQQEDSAVYLCASSFIDSTYNEQFFGPGTRLTVL.

The chain carries TRBV9 and TRBJ1-2; 7 positions match TRBD1. This CDR3 has 14 residues. CDR1 is SGDLS and CDR2 is YYNGEE in the germline V gene. J was trimmed by 5 bases and V by 3 bases; bases with no gene match: 7. The CDR3 DNA is TGTGCCAGCAGCGCCCGGACAGGCCCGTATGGCTACACCTTC. Translating gives CASSARTGPYGYTF.

The chain joins TRBV5-4 to TRBJ2-2; 9 bases align to TRBD1. Germline values: CDR1 SGHNT, CDR2 YYREEE (reference sequence). This CDR3 has 15 residues. The V and J ends lost 4 bases and 4 bases, in that order; junction bases with no gene match: 5. CDR3 DNA: TGTGCCAGCAGCCTACAGGGGGCAGGCACCGGGGAGCTGTTTTTT. Translation: CASSLQGAGTGELFF.

The chain joins TRBV6-5 to TRBJ1-3, with D perhaps matching TRBD1 (5 bases). Trimming removed 5 bases from V and 4 bases from J, with 15 bases in between. Germline assignment: CDR1 MNHEY and CDR2 SVGAGI. The CDR3 consists of 15 residues. The CDR3 sequence is CASSLDWAGGNTIYF. The CDR3 DNA reads TGTGCCAGCAGTCTCGATTGGGCAGGGGGAAACACCATATATTTT.

This clone appeared a single time. The V gene is TRBV30, the J gene TRBJ1-4; D not certain. The CDR3 loop spans 12 amino acids. The V and J ends lost 0 bases and 8 bases respectively, with 7 bases between them. Germline assignment: CDR1 GTSNPN and CDR2 SVGIG (reference sequence). CDR3 in DNA: TGTGCCTGGAGTGTACAGCGGGAAAAACTGTTTTTT. It is translated as CAWSVQREKLFF.

This clone was observed a single time. The chain couples TRBV5-4 to TRBJ2-7, with 8 bases that match TRBD1. Per the germline V gene, CDR1 is SGHNT and CDR2 is YYREEE (reference sequence). This CDR3 has 15 amino acids. The V gene end was trimmed by 0 bases and the J gene end by 3 bases; junction bases not matched to a gene: 5. The CDR3 bases are TGTGCCAGCAGCTTGGGTGGGACAGGCTTCTACGAGCAGTACTTC. It specifies CASSLGGTGFYEQYF.

V usage is TRBV3-1 (or the pseudogene TRBV3-2) and J usage is TRBJ2-7; 10 positions agree with TRBD2. V shed 4 bases and J 4 bases; nucleotides not matched to a gene: 31. Germline CDR1 is LGHDT and CDR2 is YNNKEL (reference sequence). The CDR3 length is 23 residues. CDR3 amino acids: CASSPPGLAGAGPPFFERYEQYV. CDR3 in DNA: TGTGCCAGCAGCCCCCCCGGTCTAGCGGGGGCGGGACCGCCTTTTTTTGAGCGATACGAGCAGTACGTC.

This clone counts as medium-sized. The genes are TRBV19 and TRBJ1-1, with D perhaps matching TRBD1 (5 bases). The CDR3 totals 14 residues. CDR1 is LNHDA and CDR2 is SQIVND in the germline V gene (reference sequence). V was trimmed by 3 bases and J by 1 base, leaving 9 bases between them. The chain's CDR3 is CASSMDTRNTEAFF. The DNA for the CDR3 is TGTGCCAGTAGTATGGACACTCGGAACACTGAAGCTTTCTTT.

This chain uses TRBV5-1 with TRBJ2-7; D unresolved. This CDR3 is 15 amino acids long. From germline, CDR1 is SGHRS and CDR2 YFSETQ. Trimming left V 5 bases short and J 3 bases short, with 18 bases between. The CDR3 DNA is TGCGCCAGCAGGAGAGACTTCCAACCCCACTACGAGCAGTACTTC. It is translated as CASRRDFQPHYEQYF. The full variable domain, in which reference TRBV5-1 and TRBJ2-7 provide the parts outside the CDR3, is KAGVTQTPRYLIKTRGQQVTLSCSPISGHRSVSWYQQTPGQGLQFLFEYFSETQRNKGNFPGRFSGRQFSNSRSEMNVSTLELGDSALYLCASRRDFQPHYEQYFGPGTRLTVT.

The rearrangement uses TRBV7-8 and TRBJ1-2; perhaps TRBD1 as D (5 bases). The CDR3 runs to 14 residues. Germline-derived CDR1 and CDR2 are SGHVS and FQNEAQ. The V end was cut by 2 bases, the J end by 4 bases, with 11 bases between. The CDR3 sequence: CASSLSRGSYGYTF. In nucleotides, the CDR3 is TGTGCCAGCAGCTTAAGCCGGGGGTCCTATGGCTACACCTTC.

J is TRBJ2-5 and V is TRBV10-1, with 14 bases fitting TRBD2. Germline V gene sequence: CDR1 WNHNN, CDR2 SYGVQD (reference sequence). With 3 bases clipped from V and 1 base from J, the junction kept 7 bases outside the gene matches. The length of the CDR3 is 18 residues. The CDR3 loop reads CASSDGLAGGGSQETQYF. CDR3 nucleotide sequence: TGCGCCAGCAGTGATGGACTAGCGGGAGGAGGGTCCCAAGAGACCCAGTACTTC.

This sequence joins TRBV27 and TRBJ1-5; a weak D match, TRBD1 (5 bases). CDR1 MNHEY and CDR2 SMNVEV come from the germline V gene (reference sequence). Trimming cost V 0 bases and J 7 bases, with 10 bases left between them. This CDR3 is built from 14 residues. CDR3 nucleotide sequence: TGTGCCAGCAGTTTATCGGGGGACTTACAGCCCCAGCATTTT. It is translated as CASSLSGDLQPQHF.

The chain uses TRBV27 and TRBJ1-1, with a weak D call TRBD1 (6 bases). The V end lost 1 base, the J end lost 6 bases, and 18 bases lay between the germline ends. This CDR3 region has 16 residues. Germline CDR1 and CDR2: MNHEY and SMNVEV (reference sequence). The CDR3 nucleotides read TGTGCCAGCAGTTTATTGGACAGCCGACATAGCCCTGAAGCTTTCTTT. Amino acid sequence: CASSLLDSRHSPEAFF.

V gene TRBV25-1 combines with J gene TRBJ1-4, with D unresolved. The germline V and J ends were trimmed by 6 bases and 5 bases, with 19 bases remaining between them. This CDR3 is 16 amino acids long. CDR1 is MGHDK, CDR2 SYGVNS, per germline. This CDR3 is CASSEGDMLYNEKLFF. DNA for the CDR3: TGTGCCAGCAGCGAAGGCGACATGTTGTACAATGAAAAACTGTTTTTT.